The 22 T cell receptor beta chains reported below all come from one sample, sequenced in a study of shared clonotypes between healthy human individuals. Here immunoSEQ multiplex PCR was the method, and the copy in TCRdb shows in-frame clones only, minus some. The sample lists around 2,000,000 clones, 90% to 95% occurring once. What was sequenced was naive CD4+ T cells sorted from blood. Subset indicated: CD45RA+ positively selected. The receptors come from a man younger than 35 in good health.

The chain joins TRBV6-5 to TRBJ1-1, with D tentatively TRBD1 (5 bases). V dropped 2 bases and J dropped 0 bases, with 7 bases sitting between them. The CDR3 runs to 14 residues. CDR1 is MNHEY, CDR2 SVGAGI, per germline. The chain's CDR3 is CASSYRQLNTEAFF. For the CDR3, the DNA is TGTGCCAGCAGTTACCGACAGTTGAACACTGAAGCTTTCTTT.

This clone came up once. J is TRBJ1-5 and V is TRBV4-1, with TRBD1 as a possible D gene (5 bases). This CDR3 has 15 amino acids. Germline CDR1 MGHRA, CDR2 YSYEKL. Trimming pared 3 bases from V and 4 bases from J, leaving 13 bases between. The CDR3 DNA is TGCGCCAGCAGCCAGGGGATCTCAGGGAATCAGCCCCAGCATTTT. Translation: CASSQGISGNQPQHF.

V is TRBV30 and J is TRBJ1-2, with 8 nucleotides matching TRBD1. CDR3 length: 15 amino acids. Losses at the gene ends were 2 bases for V and 2 bases for J; bases not matched to a gene: 7. CDR1 and CDR2 from the germline V gene are GTSNPN and SVGIG (reference sequence). Here the CDR3 DNA reads TGTGCCTGGAGTTTCTCGGACAGGGCCAACTATGGCTACACCTTC. Encoded protein: CAWSFSDRANYGYTF.

The chain links TRBV11-3 to TRBJ1-1; D perhaps matches TRBD1 (6 bases). This CDR3 comprises 15 residues. The V end was cut by 2 bases, the J end by 4 bases, with 14 bases between. CDR1 SGHNT and CDR2 YENEEA come from the germline V gene. The CDR3 sequence: CASSLPQGPFTEAFF. The CDR3 DNA sequence: TGTGCCAGCAGCTTACCACAGGGCCCGTTCACTGAAGCTTTCTTT.

The chain carries TRBV21-1 and TRBJ2-5; the table's D call TRBD1 went unverified against the DNA. TRBV21-1 is marked as a pseudogene. CDR3 length: 13 residues. The CDR3 nucleotides are TGTGCCAGCAGCAAAGCGATCAGAGAGACCCAGTACTTC. As protein: CASSKAIRETQYF.

The rearrangement links TRBV19 to TRBJ2-7, with 9 bases fitting TRBD2. Per germline, CDR1 LNHDA and CDR2 SQIVND (reference sequence). With 7 bases clipped from V and 6 bases from J, the junction kept 10 bases outside the gene matches. The CDR3 contains 14 residues. The CDR3, as DNA: TGTGCCAGTAAGGCTAGCGGGGAGACGGTCGAGCAGTACTTC. Its translation: CASKASGETVEQYF.

As for this clone: Other DNA sequences from this sample encode an identical CDR3 as well. The rearrangement links TRBV6-1 to TRBJ2-7, with 10 bases lining up with TRBD1. V lost 0 bases and J lost 4; bases outside the gene matches: 3. CDR3 size: 15 residues. Germline V gene lookup returns CDR1 MNHNS and CDR2 SASEGT. CDR3 nucleotides: TGTGCCAGCAGTGAAGCTGGGACAGGGGTTTACGAGCAGTACTTC. Encoded protein: CASSEAGTGVYEQYF.

The rearrangement uses TRBV5-1 and TRBJ1-1; D is undetermined. The CDR3 has 16 amino acids. Germline V lookup: CDR1 SGHRS, CDR2 YFSETQ. Trimming pared 4 bases from V and 1 base from J, leaving 17 bases between. In DNA, the CDR3 is TGCGCCAGCAGCCCGTGGCAGGATGGTCCGAACACTGAAGCTTTCTTT. This sequence encodes CASSPWQDGPNTEAFF.

This sequence joins TRBV5-1 and TRBJ2-7; 7 bases fit TRBD1. There are 14 residues in the CDR3. The V gene's germline CDR1 is SGHRS and CDR2 YFSETQ. V shed 7 bases, J shed 0 bases, and the junction held 7 bases outside the gene matches. The DNA for the CDR3 is TGCGCCAGCGGGCGAGGGGACAGCTCCTACGAGCAGTACTTC. It codes for CASGRGDSSYEQYF.

In regard to this clone: The sample contains more than one DNA sequence encoding this CDR3. V is TRBV7-2 and J is TRBJ1-2; D uncertain. In germline, CDR1 is SGHTA, CDR2 FQGNSA. The V gene lost 1 base and the J gene lost 4 bases, with 7 bases spanning the gap. The CDR3 has 13 amino acids. In DNA form, the CDR3 reads TGTGCCAGCAGCTTAGAGGGCGGCTATGGCTACACCTTC. It encodes CASSLEGGYGYTF. Supplemented by reference TRBV7-2 and TRBJ1-2, the full variable domain reads GAGVSQSPSNKVTEKGKDVELRCDPISGHTALYWYRQSLGQGLEFLIYFQGNSAPDKSGLPSDRFSAERTGGSVSTLTIQRTQQEDSAVYLCASSLEGGYGYTFGSGTRLTVV.

The chain is built from TRBV10-3 and TRBJ2-7; D call uncertain. V was clipped by 5 bases and J by 0 bases, with 11 bases between them. Germline values: CDR1 ENHRY, CDR2 SYGVKD. This CDR3 spans 14 amino acids. CDR3 nucleotides: TGTGCCATCAGTCGACAATCTGGCTCCTACGAGCAGTACTTC. Its protein product is CAISRQSGSYEQYF.

A single count supports this clone. The chain joins TRBV9 to TRBJ2-5; 13 bases align to TRBD2. Germline V gene sequence: CDR1 SGDLS, CDR2 YYNGEE. The ends lost 0 bases at V and 4 bases at J; junction bases unmatched: 9. The length of the CDR3 is 18 residues. CDR3 in amino acids: CASSVGVAGTSGAETQYF. CDR3 in DNA: TGTGCCAGCAGCGTAGGTGTGGCCGGGACTAGCGGGGCAGAGACCCAGTACTTC.

The chain has TRBV5-4 and TRBJ1-2; D is ambiguous. The CDR3 is 13 residues long. Deletions cut 4 bases from V and 5 bases from J, with 12 bases between. Germline CDR1 reads SGHNT; CDR2 reads YYREEE (reference sequence). CDR3: CASSPDGDYGYTF. DNA for the CDR3: TGTGCCAGCAGCCCCGATGGGGATTATGGCTACACCTTC.

The V and J genes are TRBV29-1 and TRBJ1-2; 9 nucleotides align to TRBD1. Germline assignment: CDR1 SQVTM and CDR2 ANQGSEA. Unmatched junction bases numbered 11, after V lost 6 bases and J lost 3 bases. This CDR3 comprises 15 residues. The CDR3 loop is CSVDNRGLGYYGYTF. The CDR3 coding sequence is TGCAGCGTAGACAACAGGGGGCTCGGTTACTATGGCTACACCTTC.

The CDR3 DNA sequence: TGTGCCTGGACTAGACAGGGACGCAATCAGCCCCAGCATTTT. Translated: CAWTRQGRNQPQHF. The genes are TRBV30 and TRBJ1-5; TRBD1 aligns across 7 bases. This CDR3 is 14 amino acids long. The germline CDR1 and CDR2 sequences are GTSNPN and SVGIG (reference sequence). J lost 2 bases, V lost 4 bases, and 5 bases had no gene match.

As concerns this clone: Other nucleotide sequences from this sample produce the same CDR3. The chain has TRBV9 and TRBJ2-7; 8 bases fit TRBD1. J lost 3 bases, V lost 3 bases, and 2 bases had no gene match. CDR1 and CDR2 from the germline V gene are SGDLS and YYNGEE. CDR3 length: 13 residues. The DNA for the CDR3 is TGTGCCAGCAGCGCCACAGGGGGCTACGAGCAGTACTTC. Translated: CASSATGGYEQYF. Combining the CDR3 with reference TRBV9 and TRBJ2-7 gives the whole variable domain DSGVTQTPKHLITATGQRVTLRCSPRSGDLSVYWYQQSLDQGLQFLIQYYNGEERAKGNILERFSAQQFPDLHSELNLSSLELGDSALYFCASSATGGYEQYFGPGTRLTVT.

J is TRBJ2-5 and V is TRBV4-1; 8 bases fit TRBD2. V dropped 6 bases and J dropped 1; count of bases not matched to a gene: 16. CDR1 and CDR2 (germline): MGHRA, YSYEKL. This CDR3 comprises 18 residues. The CDR3 loop reads CASRPASGGLLSQETQYF. Here the CDR3 DNA reads TGCGCCAGCAGGCCTGCCAGCGGGGGACTGCTATCCCAAGAGACCCAGTACTTC.

V is TRBV6-1 and J is TRBJ1-2, with 7 positions matching TRBD1. J was trimmed by 8 bases and V by 0 bases; bases with no gene match: 12. The CDR3 runs to 16 residues. Looked up from germline, CDR1 is MNHNS and CDR2 is SASEGT. The CDR3 region is CASSEAGEASQGGYTF. CDR3 nucleotide sequence: TGTGCCAGCAGTGAAGCAGGTGAAGCATCACAGGGGGGCTACACCTTC.

The CDR3 sequence is CAISSVGGTQYF. The CDR3 region has the DNA TGTGCCATCTCATCGGTCGGGGGGACCCAGTACTTC. This rearrangement joins TRBV28 to TRBJ2-5; D might be TRBD2 (6 bases). Per germline, CDR1 MDHEN and CDR2 SYDVKM. The CDR3 is 12 amino acids. Trimming stripped 10 bases from V and 7 bases from J, with 16 bases between.

Details on this clone: This specimen includes other DNA sequences encoding the same CDR3. V and J are TRBV2 and TRBJ1-1, with D unclear. Germline V gene lookup returns CDR1 SNHLY and CDR2 FYNNEI. Deletions cut 4 bases from V and 0 bases from J, with 6 bases between. The CDR3 is made up of 13 amino acids. CDR3 DNA: TGTGCCAGCAGTGGGGAGGTGAACACTGAAGCTTTCTTT. It is translated as CASSGEVNTEAFF.

Points on this clone: The germline gene is not matched at one end of the junction; a read error may be the cause. This chain joins TRBV7-7 and TRBJ2-5; 16 bases align to TRBD2. Germline assignment: CDR1 SSHAT and CDR2 FNYEAQ (reference sequence). The CDR3 covers 16 residues. In DNA form, the CDR3 reads TGTGCTAGCAGCCCGGGACTAGCGGGGGGGGAAGAGACCCAGTACTTC. Translated: CASSPGLAGGEETQYF.

The chain is built from TRBV6-1 and TRBJ2-7; TRBD1 aligns across 9 bases. This CDR3 region has 14 residues. The trim removed 4 bases at V and 6 bases at J, leaving 7 bases unmatched. Germline loops: CDR1 MNHNS, CDR2 SASEGT. CDR3 region: CASSVGQGPTEQYF. CDR3 nucleotide sequence: TGTGCCAGCAGTGTAGGACAGGGGCCCACCGAGCAGTACTTC.